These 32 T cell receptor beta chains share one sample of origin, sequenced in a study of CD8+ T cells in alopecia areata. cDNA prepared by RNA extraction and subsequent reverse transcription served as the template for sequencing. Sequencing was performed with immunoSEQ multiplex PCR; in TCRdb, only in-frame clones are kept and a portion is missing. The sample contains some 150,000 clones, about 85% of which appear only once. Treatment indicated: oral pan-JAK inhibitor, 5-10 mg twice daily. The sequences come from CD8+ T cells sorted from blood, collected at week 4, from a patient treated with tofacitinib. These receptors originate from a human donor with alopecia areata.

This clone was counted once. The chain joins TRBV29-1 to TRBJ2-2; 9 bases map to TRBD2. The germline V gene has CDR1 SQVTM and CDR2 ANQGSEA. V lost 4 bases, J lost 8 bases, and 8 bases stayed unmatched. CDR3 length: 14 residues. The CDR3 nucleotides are TGCAGCGTTGTCAGGGCTAGCGGGGAAGGGGAGCTGTTTTTT. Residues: CSVVRASGEGELFF.

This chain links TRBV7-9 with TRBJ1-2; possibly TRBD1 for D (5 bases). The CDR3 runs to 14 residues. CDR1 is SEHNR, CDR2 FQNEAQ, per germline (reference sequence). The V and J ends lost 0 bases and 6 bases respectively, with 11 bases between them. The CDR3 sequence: CASSLAVLGDGYTF. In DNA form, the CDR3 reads TGTGCCAGCAGCTTAGCGGTCCTAGGGGATGGCTACACCTTC. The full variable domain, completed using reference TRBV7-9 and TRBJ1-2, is DTGVSQNPRHKITKRGQNVTFRCDPISEHNRLYWYRQTLGQGPEFLTYFQNEAQLEKSRLLSDRFSAERPKGSFSTLEIQRTEQGDSAMYLCASSLAVLGDGYTFGSGTRLTVV.

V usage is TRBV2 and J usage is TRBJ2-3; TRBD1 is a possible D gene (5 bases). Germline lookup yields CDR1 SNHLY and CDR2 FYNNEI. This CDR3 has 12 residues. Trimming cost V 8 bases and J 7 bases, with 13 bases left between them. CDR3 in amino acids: CASSGDRHTQYF. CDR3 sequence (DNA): TGTGCCAGCTCAGGAGACAGACATACGCAGTATTTT.

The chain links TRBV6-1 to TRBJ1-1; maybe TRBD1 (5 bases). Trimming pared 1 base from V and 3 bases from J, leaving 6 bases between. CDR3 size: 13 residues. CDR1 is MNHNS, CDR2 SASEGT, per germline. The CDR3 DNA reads TGTGCCAGCAGTGAAGTCAGGGACACTGAAGCTTTCTTT. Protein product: CASSEVRDTEAFF.

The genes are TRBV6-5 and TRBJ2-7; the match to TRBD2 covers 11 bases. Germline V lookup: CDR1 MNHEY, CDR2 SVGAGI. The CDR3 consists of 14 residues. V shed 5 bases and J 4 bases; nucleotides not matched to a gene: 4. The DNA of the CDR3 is TGTGCCAGCAGTCCTGGGACTAGCGGTTACGAGCAGTACTTC. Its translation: CASSPGTSGYEQYF.

The CDR3 sequence: CASSLTGGYEQYF. The CDR3 DNA sequence: TGTGCCAGCAGTTTAACAGGGGGCTACGAGCAGTACTTC. The chain combines TRBV27 with TRBJ2-7, with 8 bases identical to TRBD1. The germline V gene encodes CDR1 MNHEY and CDR2 SMNVEV (reference sequence). The CDR3 has 13 residues. J gave up 3 bases and V 2 bases, and 0 bases lay outside the gene matches.

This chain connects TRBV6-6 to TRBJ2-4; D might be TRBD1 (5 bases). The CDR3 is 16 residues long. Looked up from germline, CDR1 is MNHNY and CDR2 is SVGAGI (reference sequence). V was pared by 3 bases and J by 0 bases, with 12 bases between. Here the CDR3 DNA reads TGTGCCAGCAGTTATCCAGGGCCTGAAGCCAAAAACATTCAGTACTTC. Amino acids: CASSYPGPEAKNIQYF.

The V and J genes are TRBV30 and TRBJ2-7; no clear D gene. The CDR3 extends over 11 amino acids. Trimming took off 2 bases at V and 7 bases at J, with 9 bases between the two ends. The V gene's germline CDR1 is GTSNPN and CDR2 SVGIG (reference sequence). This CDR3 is CAWSPGREQYF. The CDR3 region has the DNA TGTGCCTGGAGTCCTGGCAGGGAGCAGTACTTC.

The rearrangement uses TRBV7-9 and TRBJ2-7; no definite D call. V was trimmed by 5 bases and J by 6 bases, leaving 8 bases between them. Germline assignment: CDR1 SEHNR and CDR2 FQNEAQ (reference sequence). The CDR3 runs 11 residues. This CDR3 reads CASSPNGEQYF. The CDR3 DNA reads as TGTGCCAGCAGCCCAAACGGCGAGCAGTACTTC.

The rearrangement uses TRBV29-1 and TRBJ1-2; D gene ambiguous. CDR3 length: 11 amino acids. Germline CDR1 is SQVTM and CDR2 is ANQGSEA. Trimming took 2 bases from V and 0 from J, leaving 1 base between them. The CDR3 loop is CSVESNYGYTF. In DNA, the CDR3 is TGCAGCGTTGAATCTAACTATGGCTACACCTTC.

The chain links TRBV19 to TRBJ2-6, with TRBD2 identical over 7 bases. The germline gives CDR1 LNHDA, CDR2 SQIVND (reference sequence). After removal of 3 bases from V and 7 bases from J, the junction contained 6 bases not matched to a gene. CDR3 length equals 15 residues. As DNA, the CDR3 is TGTGCCAGTAGTATCTGGGGAGGGGAAGCCAACGTCCTGACTTTC. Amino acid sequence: CASSIWGGEANVLTF.

CDR3 loop: CASSVGGDYGYTF. CDR3 nucleotides: TGTGCCAGCAGCGTAGGGGGAGACTATGGCTACACCTTC. The chain uses TRBV9 and TRBJ1-2; D is unresolved. With 0 bases removed from V and 3 bases from J, the gap between germline ends came to 6 bases. The length of the CDR3 is 13 residues. Germline loops: CDR1 SGDLS, CDR2 YYNGEE.

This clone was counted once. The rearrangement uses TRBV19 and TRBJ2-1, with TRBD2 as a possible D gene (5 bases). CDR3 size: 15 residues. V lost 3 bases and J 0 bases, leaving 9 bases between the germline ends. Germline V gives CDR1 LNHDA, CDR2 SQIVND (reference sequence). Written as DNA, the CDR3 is TGTGCCAGTAGTATCTTGAGGGACTCCTACAATGAGCAGTTCTTC. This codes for CASSILRDSYNEQFF.

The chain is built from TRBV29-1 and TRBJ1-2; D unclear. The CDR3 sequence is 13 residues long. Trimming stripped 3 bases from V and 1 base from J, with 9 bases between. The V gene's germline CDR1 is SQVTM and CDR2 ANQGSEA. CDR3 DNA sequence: TGCAGCGTTGATTTCGGAAATAACTATGGCTACACCTTC. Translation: CSVDFGNNYGYTF. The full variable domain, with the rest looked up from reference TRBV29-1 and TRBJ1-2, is SAVISQKPSRDICQRGTSLTIQCQVDSQVTMMFWYRQQPGQSLTLIATANQGSEATYESGFVIDKFPISRPNLTFSTLTVSNMSPEDSSIYLCSVDFGNNYGYTFGSGTRLTVV.

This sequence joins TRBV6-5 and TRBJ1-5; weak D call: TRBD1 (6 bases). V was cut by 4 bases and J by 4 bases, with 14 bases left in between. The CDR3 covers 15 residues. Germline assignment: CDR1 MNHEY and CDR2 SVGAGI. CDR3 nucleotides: TGTGCCAGCAGTTTACGGACAGATCTTAATCAGCCCCAGCATTTT. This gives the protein CASSLRTDLNQPQHF.

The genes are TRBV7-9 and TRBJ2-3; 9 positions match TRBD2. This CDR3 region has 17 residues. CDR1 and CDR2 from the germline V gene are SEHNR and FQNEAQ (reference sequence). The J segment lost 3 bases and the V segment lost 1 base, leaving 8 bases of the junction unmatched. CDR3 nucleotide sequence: TGTGCCAGCAGCTTAGGTGCACGACTAGCGGAGACAGATACGCAGTATTTT. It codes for CASSLGARLAETDTQYF.

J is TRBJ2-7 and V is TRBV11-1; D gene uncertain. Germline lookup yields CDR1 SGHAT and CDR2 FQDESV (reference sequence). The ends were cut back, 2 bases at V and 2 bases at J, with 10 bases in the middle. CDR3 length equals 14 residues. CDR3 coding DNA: TGTGCCAGCAGCTTAAGGATCTCTACCTACGAGCAGTACTTC. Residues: CASSLRISTYEQYF.

In nucleotides, the CDR3 is TGTGCCAGCAGCTTGGGGGAAACACAAAGGTTCGATCAGCCCCAGCATTTT. It codes for CASSLGETQRFDQPQHF. The chain joins TRBV5-6 to TRBJ1-5; D not certain. This CDR3 spans 17 amino acids. CDR1 SGHDT and CDR2 YYEEEE come from the germline V gene. V lost 0 bases, J lost 5 bases, and 18 bases lay in between.

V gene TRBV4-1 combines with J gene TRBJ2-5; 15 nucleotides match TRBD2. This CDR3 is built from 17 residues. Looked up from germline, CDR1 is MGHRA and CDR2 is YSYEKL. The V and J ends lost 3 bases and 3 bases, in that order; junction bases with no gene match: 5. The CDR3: CASSHPGLAGGEETQYF. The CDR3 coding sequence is TGCGCCAGCAGCCATCCCGGACTAGCGGGAGGGGAAGAGACCCAGTACTTC.

The CDR3 DNA reads TGTGCCAGCAGTGTGGGGGGTGGCTACACCTTC. This translates into CASSVGGGYTF. V usage is TRBV2 and J usage is TRBJ1-2; D is perhaps TRBD1 (5 bases). Germline loops: CDR1 SNHLY, CDR2 FYNNEI. Trimming stripped 4 bases from V and 7 bases from J, with 7 bases between. The CDR3 extends over 11 amino acids. Supplemented by reference TRBV2 and TRBJ1-2, the full variable domain reads EPEVTQTPSHQVTQMGQEVILRCVPISNHLYFYWYRQILGQKVEFLVSFYNNEISEKSEIFDDQFSVERPDGSNFTLKIRSTKLEDSAMYFCASSVGGGYTFGSGTRLTVV.

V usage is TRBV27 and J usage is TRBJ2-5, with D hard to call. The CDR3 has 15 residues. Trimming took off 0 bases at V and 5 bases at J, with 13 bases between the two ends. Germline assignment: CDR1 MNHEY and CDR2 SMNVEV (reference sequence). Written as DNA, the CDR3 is TGTGCCAGCAGTTTATCTTCCATGTCCATGGAGACCCAGTACTTC. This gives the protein CASSLSSMSMETQYF.

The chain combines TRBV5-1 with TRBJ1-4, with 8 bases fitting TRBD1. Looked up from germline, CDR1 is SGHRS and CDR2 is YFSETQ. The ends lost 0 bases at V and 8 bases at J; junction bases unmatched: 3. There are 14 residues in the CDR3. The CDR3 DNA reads TGCGCCAGCAGCTTGGGACAGGGGACCGAAAAACTGTTTTTT. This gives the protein CASSLGQGTEKLFF.

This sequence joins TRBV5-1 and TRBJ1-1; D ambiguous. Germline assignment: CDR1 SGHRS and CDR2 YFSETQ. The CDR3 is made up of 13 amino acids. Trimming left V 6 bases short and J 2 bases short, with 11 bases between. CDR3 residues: CASNDPYNTEAFF. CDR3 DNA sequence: TGCGCCAGCAATGATCCATACAACACTGAAGCTTTCTTT.

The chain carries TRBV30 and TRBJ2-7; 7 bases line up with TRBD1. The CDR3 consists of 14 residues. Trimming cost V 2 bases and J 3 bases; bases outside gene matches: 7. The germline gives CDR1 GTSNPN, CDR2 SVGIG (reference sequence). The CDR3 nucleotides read TGTGCCTGGAGTCAATCGGGACAGATCTACGAGCAGTACTTC. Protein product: CAWSQSGQIYEQYF.

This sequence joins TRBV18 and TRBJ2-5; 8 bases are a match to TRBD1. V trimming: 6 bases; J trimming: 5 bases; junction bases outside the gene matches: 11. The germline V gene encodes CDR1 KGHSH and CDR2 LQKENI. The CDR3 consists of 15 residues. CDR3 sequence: CASSPAQGARETQYF. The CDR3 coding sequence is TGTGCCAGCTCGCCGGCCCAGGGGGCTAGGGAGACCCAGTACTTC.

CDR3 residues: CSVRRLGTEAFF. DNA for the CDR3: TGCAGCGTCCGAAGGCTGGGCACTGAAGCTTTCTTT. This chain connects TRBV29-1 to TRBJ1-1; D is uncertain. Per germline, CDR1 SQVTM and CDR2 ANQGSEA. Trimming cost V 6 bases and J 4 bases, with 12 bases left between them. The length of the CDR3 is 12 residues.

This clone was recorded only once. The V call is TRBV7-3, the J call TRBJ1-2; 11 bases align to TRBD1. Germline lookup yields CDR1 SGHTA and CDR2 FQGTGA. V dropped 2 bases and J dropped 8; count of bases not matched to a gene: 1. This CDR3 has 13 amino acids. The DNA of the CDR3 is TGTGCCAGCAGCTTAGGGACAGGGGGAGGCTACACCTTC. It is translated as CASSLGTGGGYTF.

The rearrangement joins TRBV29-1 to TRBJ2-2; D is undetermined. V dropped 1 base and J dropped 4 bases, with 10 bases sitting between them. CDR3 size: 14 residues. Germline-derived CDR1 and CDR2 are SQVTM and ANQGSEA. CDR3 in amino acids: CSVEGQITTGELFF. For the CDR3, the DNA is TGCAGCGTTGAAGGGCAGATAACCACCGGGGAGCTGTTTTTT.

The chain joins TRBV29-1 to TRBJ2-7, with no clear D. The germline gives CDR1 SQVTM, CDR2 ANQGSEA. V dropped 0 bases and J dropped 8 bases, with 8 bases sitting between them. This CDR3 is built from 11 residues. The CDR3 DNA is TGCAGCGTTGAAGAGCGATCCCAGCAGTACTTC. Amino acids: CSVEERSQQYF.

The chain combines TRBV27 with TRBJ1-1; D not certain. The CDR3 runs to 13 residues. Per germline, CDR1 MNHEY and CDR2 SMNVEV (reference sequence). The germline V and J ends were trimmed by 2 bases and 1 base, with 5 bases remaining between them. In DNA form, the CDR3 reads TGTGCCAGCAGTTTAGCGGGGAACACTGAAGCTTTCTTT. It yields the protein CASSLAGNTEAFF.

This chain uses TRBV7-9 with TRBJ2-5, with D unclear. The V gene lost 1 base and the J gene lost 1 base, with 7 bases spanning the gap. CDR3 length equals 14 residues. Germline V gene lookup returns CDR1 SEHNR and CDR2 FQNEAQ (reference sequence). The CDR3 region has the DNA TGTGCCAGCAGCTTAGAACGGCTCCAAGAGACCCAGTACTTC. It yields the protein CASSLERLQETQYF.

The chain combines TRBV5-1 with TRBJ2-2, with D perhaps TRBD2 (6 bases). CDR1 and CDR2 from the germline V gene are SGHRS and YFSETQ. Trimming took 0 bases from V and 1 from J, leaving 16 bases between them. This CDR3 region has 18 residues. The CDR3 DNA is TGCGCCAGCAGCTTGGATCCGGGGGACGGCTTGAACACCGGGGAGCTGTTTTTT. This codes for CASSLDPGDGLNTGELFF.